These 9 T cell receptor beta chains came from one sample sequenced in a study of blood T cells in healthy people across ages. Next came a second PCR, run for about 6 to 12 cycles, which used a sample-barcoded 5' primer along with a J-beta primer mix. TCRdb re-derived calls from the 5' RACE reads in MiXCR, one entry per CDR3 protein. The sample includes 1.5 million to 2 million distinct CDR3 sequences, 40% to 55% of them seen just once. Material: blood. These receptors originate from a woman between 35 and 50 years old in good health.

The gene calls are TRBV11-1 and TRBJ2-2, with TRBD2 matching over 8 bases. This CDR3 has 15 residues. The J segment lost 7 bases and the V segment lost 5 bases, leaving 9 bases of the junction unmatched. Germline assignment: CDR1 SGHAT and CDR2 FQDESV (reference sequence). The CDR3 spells CASSLSRGEIGELFF. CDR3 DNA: TGTGCCAGCAGCCTGTCGCGGGGGGAAATCGGGGAGCTGTTTTTT.

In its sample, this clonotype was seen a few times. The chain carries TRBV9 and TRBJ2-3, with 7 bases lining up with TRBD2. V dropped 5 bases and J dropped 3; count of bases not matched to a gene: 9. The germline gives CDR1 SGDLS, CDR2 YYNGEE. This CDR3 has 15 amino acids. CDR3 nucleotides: TGTGCCAGCAGTATGCCTAGCGGAGGTACAGATACGCAGTATTTT. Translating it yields CASSMPSGGTDTQYF.

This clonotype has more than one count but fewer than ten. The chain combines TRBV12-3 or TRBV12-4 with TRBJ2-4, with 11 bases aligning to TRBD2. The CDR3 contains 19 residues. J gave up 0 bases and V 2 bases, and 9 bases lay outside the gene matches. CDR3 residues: CASSLLASGGMIAKNIQYF. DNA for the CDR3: TGTGCCAGCAGTTTACTGGCTAGCGGGGGGATGATAGCCAAAAACATTCAGTACTTC.

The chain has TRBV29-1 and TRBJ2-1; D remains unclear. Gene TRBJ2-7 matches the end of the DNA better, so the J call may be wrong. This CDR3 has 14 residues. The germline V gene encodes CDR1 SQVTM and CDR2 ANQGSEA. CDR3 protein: CSVPHLSSYNEQYF. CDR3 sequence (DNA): TGCAGCGTTCCCCACCTGAGCTCCTACAATGAGCAGTACTTC.

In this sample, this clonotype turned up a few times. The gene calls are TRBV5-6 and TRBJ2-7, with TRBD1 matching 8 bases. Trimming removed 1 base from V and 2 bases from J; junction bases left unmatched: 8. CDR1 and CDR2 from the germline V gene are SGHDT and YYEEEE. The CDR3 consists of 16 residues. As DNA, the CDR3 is TGTGCCAGCAGCTTGTTTTCAGGGGGCGTCACCTACGAGCAGTACTTC. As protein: CASSLFSGGVTYEQYF.

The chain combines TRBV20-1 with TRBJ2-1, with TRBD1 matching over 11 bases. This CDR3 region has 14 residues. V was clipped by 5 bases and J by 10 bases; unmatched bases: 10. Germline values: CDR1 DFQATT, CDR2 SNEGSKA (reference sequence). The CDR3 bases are TGCAGTGCTTTTCGGACAGGGGGCGGGGGCGAGCAGTTCTTC. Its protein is CSAFRTGGGGEQFF.

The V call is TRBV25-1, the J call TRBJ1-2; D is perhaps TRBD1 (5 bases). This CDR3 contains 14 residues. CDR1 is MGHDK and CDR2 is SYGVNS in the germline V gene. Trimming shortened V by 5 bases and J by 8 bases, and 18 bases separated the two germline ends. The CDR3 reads CASSSPGTGRGYTF. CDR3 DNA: TGTGCCAGCAGTAGCCCCGGCACGGGGCGAGGCTACACCTTC.

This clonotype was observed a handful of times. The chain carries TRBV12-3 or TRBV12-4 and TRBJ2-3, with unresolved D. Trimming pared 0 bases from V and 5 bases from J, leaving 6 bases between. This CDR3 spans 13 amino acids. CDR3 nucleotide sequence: TGTGCCAGCAGTTTAGCGCCAATAGATACGCAGTATTTT. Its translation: CASSLAPIDTQYF.

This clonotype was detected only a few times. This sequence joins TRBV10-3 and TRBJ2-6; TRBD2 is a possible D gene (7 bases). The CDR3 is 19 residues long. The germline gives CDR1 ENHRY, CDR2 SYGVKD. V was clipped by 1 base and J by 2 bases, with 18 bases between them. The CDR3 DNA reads TGTGCCATCAGTGAGTGGGGGACTACAGGGACGACTGGGGCCAACGTCCTGACTTTC. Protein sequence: CAISEWGTTGTTGANVLTF.